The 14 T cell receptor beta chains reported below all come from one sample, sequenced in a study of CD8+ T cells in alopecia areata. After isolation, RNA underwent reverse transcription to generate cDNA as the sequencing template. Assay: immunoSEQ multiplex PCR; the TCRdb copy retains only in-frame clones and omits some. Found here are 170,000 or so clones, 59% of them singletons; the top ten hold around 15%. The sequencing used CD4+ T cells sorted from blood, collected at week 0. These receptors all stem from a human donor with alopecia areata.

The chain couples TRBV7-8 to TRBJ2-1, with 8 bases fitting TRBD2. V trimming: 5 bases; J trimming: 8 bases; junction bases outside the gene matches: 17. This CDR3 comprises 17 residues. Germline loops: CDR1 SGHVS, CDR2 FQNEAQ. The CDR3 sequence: CASSKAGGLGRSHEQFF. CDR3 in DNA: TGTGCCAGCAGCAAAGCCGGGGGACTAGGGCGGTCCCATGAGCAGTTCTTC.

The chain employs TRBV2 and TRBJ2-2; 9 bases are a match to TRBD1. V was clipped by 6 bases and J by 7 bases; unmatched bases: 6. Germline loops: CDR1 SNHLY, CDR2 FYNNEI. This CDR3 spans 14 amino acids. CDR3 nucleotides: TGTGCCAGCAGGGGACAGGGTAGTGTCGGGGAGCTGTTTTTT. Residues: CASRGQGSVGELFF.

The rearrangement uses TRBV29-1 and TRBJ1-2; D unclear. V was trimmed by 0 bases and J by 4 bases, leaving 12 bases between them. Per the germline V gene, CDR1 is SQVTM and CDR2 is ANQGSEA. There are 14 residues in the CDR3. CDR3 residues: CSVEDRGNSYGYTF. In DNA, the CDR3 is TGCAGCGTTGAAGATCGAGGGAATTCCTATGGCTACACCTTC.

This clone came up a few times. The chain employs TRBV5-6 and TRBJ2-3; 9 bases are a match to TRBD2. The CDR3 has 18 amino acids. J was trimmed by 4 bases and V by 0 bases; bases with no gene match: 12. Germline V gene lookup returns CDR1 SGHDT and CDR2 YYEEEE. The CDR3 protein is CASSLDFRGGARADTQYF. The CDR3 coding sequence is TGTGCCAGCAGCTTGGATTTCCGCGGGGGGGCCAGGGCAGATACGCAGTATTTT.

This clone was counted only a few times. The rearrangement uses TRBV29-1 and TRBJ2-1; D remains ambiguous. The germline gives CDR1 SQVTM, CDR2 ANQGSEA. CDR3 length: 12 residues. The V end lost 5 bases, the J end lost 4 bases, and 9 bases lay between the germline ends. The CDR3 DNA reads TGCAGCGTTAACCAGCTGTACAATGAGCAGTTCTTC. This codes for CSVNQLYNEQFF.

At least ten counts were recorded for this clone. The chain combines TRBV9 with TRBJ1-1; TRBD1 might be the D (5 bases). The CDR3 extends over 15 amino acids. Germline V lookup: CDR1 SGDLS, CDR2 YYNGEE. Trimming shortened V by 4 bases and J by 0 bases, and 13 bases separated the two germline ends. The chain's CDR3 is CASSNGQGLNTEAFF. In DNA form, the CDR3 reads TGTGCCAGCAGCAACGGGCAGGGATTGAACACTGAAGCTTTCTTT.

The CDR3 is CASSPGTGETQYF. The CDR3 DNA sequence: TGTGCCAGCAGCCCCGGGACGGGGGAGACCCAGTACTTC. The J gene is TRBJ2-5, the V gene TRBV7-3, with D possibly called TRBD1 or TRBD2 (5 bases each). The CDR3 is made up of 13 amino acids. In germline, CDR1 is SGHTA, CDR2 FQGTGA. Between the trimmed V and J ends, which lost 5 bases and 5 bases, there was a span of 12 bases.

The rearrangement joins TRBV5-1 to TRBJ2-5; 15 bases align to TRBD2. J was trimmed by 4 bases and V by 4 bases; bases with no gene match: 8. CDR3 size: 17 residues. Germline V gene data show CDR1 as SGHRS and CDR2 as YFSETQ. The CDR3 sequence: CASSPGLAGGTAETQYF. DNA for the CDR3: TGCGCCAGCAGCCCGGGACTAGCGGGGGGCACCGCAGAGACCCAGTACTTC.

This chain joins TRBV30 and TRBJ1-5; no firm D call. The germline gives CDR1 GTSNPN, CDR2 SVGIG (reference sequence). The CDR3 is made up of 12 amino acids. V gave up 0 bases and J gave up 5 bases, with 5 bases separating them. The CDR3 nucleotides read TGTGCCTGGAGTGTACCGCATCAGCCCCAGCATTTT. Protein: CAWSVPHQPQHF. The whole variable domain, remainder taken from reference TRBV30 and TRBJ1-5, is SQTIHQWPATLVQPVGSPLSLECTVEGTSNPNLYWYRQAAGRGLQLLFYSVGIGQISSEVPQNLSASRPQDRQFILSSKKLLLSDSGFYLCAWSVPHQPQHFGDGTRLSIL.

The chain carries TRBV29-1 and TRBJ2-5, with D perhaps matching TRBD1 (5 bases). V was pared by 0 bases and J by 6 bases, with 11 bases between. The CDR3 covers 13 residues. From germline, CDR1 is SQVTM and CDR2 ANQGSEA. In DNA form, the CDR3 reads TGCAGCGTTGAAGAAAGGGCAGGGAAGACCCAGTACTTC. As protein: CSVEERAGKTQYF. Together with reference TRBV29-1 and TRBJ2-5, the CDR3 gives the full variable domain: SAVISQKPSRDICQRGTSLTIQCQVDSQVTMMFWYRQQPGQSLTLIATANQGSEATYESGFVIDKFPISRPNLTFSTLTVSNMSPEDSSIYLCSVEERAGKTQYFGPGTRLLVL.

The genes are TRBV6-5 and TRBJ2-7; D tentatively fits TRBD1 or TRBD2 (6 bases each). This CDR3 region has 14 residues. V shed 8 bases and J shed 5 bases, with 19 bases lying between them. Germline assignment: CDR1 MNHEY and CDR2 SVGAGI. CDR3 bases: TGTGCCAGCCGGTCAGGGGCGGGGAAAGACGAGCAGTACTTC. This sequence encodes CASRSGAGKDEQYF.

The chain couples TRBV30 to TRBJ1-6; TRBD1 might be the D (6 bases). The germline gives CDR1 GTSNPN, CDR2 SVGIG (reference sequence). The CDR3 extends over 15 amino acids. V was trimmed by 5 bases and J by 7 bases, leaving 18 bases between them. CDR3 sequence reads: CAWQLQGRPNSPLHF. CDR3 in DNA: TGTGCCTGGCAATTACAGGGACGACCAAATTCACCCCTCCACTTT.

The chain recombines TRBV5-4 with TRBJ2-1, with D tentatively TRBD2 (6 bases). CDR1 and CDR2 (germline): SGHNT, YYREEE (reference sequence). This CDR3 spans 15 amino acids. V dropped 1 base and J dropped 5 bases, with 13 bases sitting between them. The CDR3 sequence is CASSLQEGRDNEQFF. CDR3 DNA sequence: TGTGCCAGCAGCTTGCAGGAGGGGCGGGACAATGAGCAGTTCTTC.

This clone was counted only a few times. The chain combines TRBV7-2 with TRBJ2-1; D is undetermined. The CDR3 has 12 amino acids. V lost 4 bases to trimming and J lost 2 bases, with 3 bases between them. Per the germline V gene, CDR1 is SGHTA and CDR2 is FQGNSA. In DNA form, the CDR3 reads TGTGCCAGCAGCTCGGCCTACAATGAGCAGTTCTTC. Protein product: CASSSAYNEQFF. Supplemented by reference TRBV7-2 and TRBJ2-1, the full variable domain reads GAGVSQSPSNKVTEKGKDVELRCDPISGHTALYWYRQSLGQGLEFLIYFQGNSAPDKSGLPSDRFSAERTGGSVSTLTIQRTQQEDSAVYLCASSSAYNEQFFGPGTRLTVL.